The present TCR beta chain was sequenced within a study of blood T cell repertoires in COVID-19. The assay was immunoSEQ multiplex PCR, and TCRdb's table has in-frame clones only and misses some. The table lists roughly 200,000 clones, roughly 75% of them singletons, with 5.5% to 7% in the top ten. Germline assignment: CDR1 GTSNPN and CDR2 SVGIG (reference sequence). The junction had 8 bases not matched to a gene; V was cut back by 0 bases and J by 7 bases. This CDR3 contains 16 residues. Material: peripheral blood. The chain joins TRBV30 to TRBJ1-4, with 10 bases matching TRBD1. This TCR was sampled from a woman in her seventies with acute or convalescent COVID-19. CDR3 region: CAWSVPLTGGGEKLFF. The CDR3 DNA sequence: TGTGCCTGGAGTGTACCGTTGACAGGGGGCGGTGAAAAACTGTTTTTT.